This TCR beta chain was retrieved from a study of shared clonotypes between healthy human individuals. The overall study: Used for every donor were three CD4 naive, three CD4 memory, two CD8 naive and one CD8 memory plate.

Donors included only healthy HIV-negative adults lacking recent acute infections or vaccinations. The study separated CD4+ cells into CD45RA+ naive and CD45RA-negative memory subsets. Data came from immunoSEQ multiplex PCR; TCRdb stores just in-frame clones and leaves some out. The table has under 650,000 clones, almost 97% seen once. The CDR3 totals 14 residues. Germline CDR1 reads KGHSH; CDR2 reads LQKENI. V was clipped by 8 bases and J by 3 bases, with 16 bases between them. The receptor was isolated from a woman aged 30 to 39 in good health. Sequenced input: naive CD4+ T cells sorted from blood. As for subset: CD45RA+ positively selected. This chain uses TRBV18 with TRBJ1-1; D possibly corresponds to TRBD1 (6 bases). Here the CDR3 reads CASTYQGGDTEAFF. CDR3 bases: TGTGCCAGCACATACCAAGGGGGAGACACTGAAGCTTTCTTT.